The 17 T cell receptor beta chains reported below all come from one sample, sequenced in a study of blood T cells in healthy people across ages. Combining a sample-barcoded 5' primer with a J-beta primer mix, a second PCR ran for roughly 7 to 12 cycles. TCRdb recomputed calls from the 5' RACE reads with MiXCR, one row per CDR3 protein. The sample holds over 1,200,000 distinct CDR3 sequences, roughly 59% seen once. The sample was blood. All receptors come from a man aged 18 to 29 in good health.

This clonotype has more than one count but fewer than ten. This chain joins TRBV27 and TRBJ2-1; D is possibly TRBD1 or TRBD2 (5 bases each). This CDR3 comprises 12 residues. The germline CDR1 and CDR2 sequences are MNHEY and SMNVEV (reference sequence). The V end lost 5 bases, the J end lost 10 bases, and 12 bases lay between the germline ends. The CDR3: CASSLPGPEQFF. CDR3 DNA: TGTGCCAGCAGTCTCCCGGGACCCGAGCAGTTCTTC.

The V and J genes are TRBV3-1 and TRBJ2-1; possibly TRBD1 or TRBD2 for D (5 bases each). Trimming removed 4 bases from V and 2 bases from J, with 12 bases in between. The length of the CDR3 is 15 residues. Germline V gene lookup returns CDR1 LGHDT and CDR2 YNNKEL (reference sequence). This CDR3 is CASSPGTVTYNEQFF. Written as DNA, the CDR3 is TGTGCCAGCAGCCCCGGGACGGTGACCTACAATGAGCAGTTCTTC.

This clonotype was seen more than once but under ten times. J is TRBJ2-5 and V is TRBV20-1, with TRBD2 matching over 13 bases. Trimming at V came to 6 bases and at J to 7 bases, leaving 17 bases not matched to a gene. Germline assignment: CDR1 DFQATT and CDR2 SNEGSKA (reference sequence). This CDR3 is built from 17 residues. CDR3 loop: CSATTTGTSGAKGTQYF. The CDR3, as DNA: TGCAGTGCAACCACGACGGGGACTAGCGGGGCTAAGGGGACCCAGTACTTC.

This clonotype was found a few times. V gene TRBV7-2 combines with J gene TRBJ2-5; tentatively, D is TRBD2 (6 bases). V lost 0 bases and J lost 5, with 13 bases in between. The CDR3 loop spans 15 amino acids. Germline V gene data show CDR1 as SGHTA and CDR2 as FQGNSA. CDR3 protein: CASSLASLAMETQYF. The CDR3 coding sequence is TGTGCCAGCAGCTTAGCCAGTCTAGCGATGGAGACCCAGTACTTC.

As to this clonotype: The junction differs from germline at one of its ends, possibly a read error. The genes are TRBV6-2 or TRBV6-3 and TRBJ2-1, with D perhaps assigned TRBD1 or TRBD2 (5 bases each). The CDR3 totals 15 residues. Germline V gene sequence: CDR1 MNHEY, CDR2 SVGEGT. The CDR3 nucleotides are TGTGCCAGCAGTTACTCGGGGGAGCAACCCGGGGAGCTGTTCTTC. It yields the protein CASSYSGEQPGELFF.

In its sample, this clonotype was seen once. V is TRBV7-9 and J is TRBJ2-1, with TRBD2 as a possible D gene (7 bases). With 5 bases removed from V and 7 bases from J, the gap between germline ends came to 15 bases. The germline V gene encodes CDR1 SEHNR and CDR2 FQNEAQ (reference sequence). The CDR3 spans 14 residues. Written as DNA, the CDR3 is TGTGCCAGCAGCGTGGCGGGAGACAGGAATGAGCAGTTCTTC. This translates into CASSVAGDRNEQFF.

The J gene is TRBJ2-1, the V gene TRBV20-1; 11 positions match TRBD1. Trimming removed 6 bases from V and 2 bases from J; junction bases left unmatched: 12. Germline CDR1 is DFQATT and CDR2 is SNEGSKA (reference sequence). The CDR3 runs to 17 residues. The CDR3 protein is CSAGQGAGEGTYNEQFF. In nucleotides, the CDR3 is TGCAGTGCCGGACAGGGGGCGGGTGAGGGGACCTACAATGAGCAGTTCTTC.

This clonotype was counted only a few times. This chain connects TRBV5-1 to TRBJ2-1; possible D gene TRBD2, 6 bases. The CDR3 sequence is 17 residues long. Germline V gene data show CDR1 as SGHRS and CDR2 as YFSETQ. V was clipped by 0 bases and J by 0 bases, with 13 bases between them. The CDR3 nucleotides read TGCGCCAGCAGCTTGGGGTCGAGAGCGGGCTCCTACAATGAGCAGTTCTTC. It encodes CASSLGSRAGSYNEQFF.

The chain joins TRBV6-2 or TRBV6-3 to TRBJ2-1, with TRBD1 matching 9 bases. The V and J ends lost 6 bases and 7 bases, in that order; junction bases with no gene match: 10. Germline assignment: CDR1 MNHEY and CDR2 SVGEGT. The CDR3 has 15 residues. CDR3 region: CASSRDRVGLNEQFF. DNA for the CDR3: TGTGCCAGCAGCCGGGACAGGGTTGGGTTGAATGAGCAGTTCTTC.

This clonotype came up many times. The V and J genes are TRBV25-1 and TRBJ1-2; TRBD1 is a possible D gene (6 bases). Trimming took 5 bases from V and 5 from J, leaving 6 bases between them. CDR3 length equals 11 residues. In germline, CDR1 is MGHDK, CDR2 SYGVNS. As DNA, the CDR3 is TGTGCCAGCAGTACAGGGTATGGCTACACCTTC. The encoded protein is CASSTGYGYTF.

The chain carries TRBV20-1 and TRBJ2-3, with 9 positions matching TRBD1. The CDR3 is made up of 17 amino acids. V lost 4 bases to trimming and J lost 4 bases; unmatched junction nucleotides: 15. Germline V gene sequence: CDR1 DFQATT, CDR2 SNEGSKA (reference sequence). CDR3 amino acids: CSAKKIPGQGLSDTQYF. The DNA for the CDR3 is TGCAGTGCTAAGAAAATACCGGGACAGGGTTTGTCAGATACGCAGTATTTT.

This clonotype was detected once. The rearrangement uses TRBV5-1 and TRBJ2-4; no firm D call. The CDR3 has 13 amino acids. With 4 bases removed from V and 13 bases from J, the gap between germline ends came to 18 bases. The V gene's germline CDR1 is SGHRS and CDR2 YFSETQ. The CDR3 protein is CASSPGPSVEQYF. CDR3 sequence (DNA): TGCGCCAGCAGCCCCGGGCCCAGTGTAGAGCAGTACTTC.

V is TRBV6-6 and J is TRBJ2-1; 13 nucleotides line up with TRBD2. V trimming: 5 bases; J trimming: 4 bases; junction bases outside the gene matches: 8. Germline V CDR1 and CDR2: MNHNY, SVGAGI (reference sequence). The CDR3 extends over 17 amino acids. Here the CDR3 reads CASSHPGTSGKYNEQFF. The CDR3 coding sequence is TGTGCCAGCAGTCACCCTGGGACTAGCGGGAAGTACAATGAGCAGTTCTTC.

The count of this clonotype is one. The germline gene is not matched at one end of the junction; a read error may be the cause. The rearrangement joins TRBV6-5 to TRBJ2-4, with D possibly matching TRBD1 (6 bases). Matching the DNA end better, TRBJ2-7 makes the J call doubtful. The CDR3 contains 16 residues. Per germline, CDR1 MNHEY and CDR2 SVGAGI. CDR3 protein: CANSSQSGEWSYEQYF. CDR3 DNA: TGTGCCAACAGTTCTCAATCAGGGGAATGGTCCTACGAGCAGTACTTC.

The chain employs TRBV28 and TRBJ2-3, with D uncertain. Germline V CDR1 and CDR2: MDHEN, SYDVKM. The CDR3 extends over 15 amino acids. The V gene lost 6 bases and the J gene lost 0 bases, with 13 bases spanning the gap. The CDR3 nucleotides are TGTGCCAGCAGACAAGGACGGGTTAGCACAGATACGCAGTATTTT. Translated: CASRQGRVSTDTQYF.

The rearrangement links TRBV27 to TRBJ1-1; D possibly corresponds to TRBD1 (6 bases). Between the trimmed V and J ends, which lost 7 bases and 3 bases, there was a span of 18 bases. CDR1 is MNHEY, CDR2 SMNVEV, per germline (reference sequence). CDR3 length: 15 amino acids. The CDR3 loop is CASTPRGGLDTEAFF. The CDR3 DNA is TGTGCCAGCACCCCAAGGGGGGGGCTAGACACTGAAGCTTTCTTT.

This clonotype was counted only a few times. This chain joins TRBV6-5 and TRBJ2-5; D not resolved. Trimming cost V 7 bases and J 6 bases, with 9 bases left between them. The CDR3 has 11 amino acids. Looked up from germline, CDR1 is MNHEY and CDR2 is SVGAGI. The CDR3 nucleotides are TGTGCCAGCACCCTCCTGAAGACCCAGTACTTC. This translates into CASTLLKTQYF.